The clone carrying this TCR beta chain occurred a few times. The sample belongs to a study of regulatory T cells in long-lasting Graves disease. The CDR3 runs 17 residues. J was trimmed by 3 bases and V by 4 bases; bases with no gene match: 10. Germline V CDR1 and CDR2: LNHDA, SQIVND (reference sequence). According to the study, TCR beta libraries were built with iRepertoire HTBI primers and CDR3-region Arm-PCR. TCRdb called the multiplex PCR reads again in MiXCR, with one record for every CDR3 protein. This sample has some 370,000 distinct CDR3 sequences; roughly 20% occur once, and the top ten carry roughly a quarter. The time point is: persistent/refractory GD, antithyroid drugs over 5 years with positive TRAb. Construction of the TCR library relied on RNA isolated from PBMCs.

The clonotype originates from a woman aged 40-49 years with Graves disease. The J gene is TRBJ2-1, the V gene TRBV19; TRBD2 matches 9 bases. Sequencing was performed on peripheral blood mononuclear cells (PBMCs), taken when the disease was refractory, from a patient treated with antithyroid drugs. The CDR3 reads CASSSFLAGIDYNEQFF. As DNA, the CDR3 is TGTGCCAGTAGTAGCTTCCTAGCGGGAATTGACTACAATGAGCAGTTCTTC.